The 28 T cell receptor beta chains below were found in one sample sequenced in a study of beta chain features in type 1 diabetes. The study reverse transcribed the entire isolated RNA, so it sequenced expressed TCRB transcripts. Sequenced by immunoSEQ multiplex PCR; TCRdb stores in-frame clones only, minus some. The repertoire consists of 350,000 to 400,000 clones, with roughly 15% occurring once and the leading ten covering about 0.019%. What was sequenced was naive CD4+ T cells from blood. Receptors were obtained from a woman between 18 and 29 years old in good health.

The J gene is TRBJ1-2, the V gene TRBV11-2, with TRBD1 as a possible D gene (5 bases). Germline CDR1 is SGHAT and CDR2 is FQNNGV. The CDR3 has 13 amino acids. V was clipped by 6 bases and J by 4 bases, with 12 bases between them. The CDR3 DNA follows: TGTGCCAGCAGTAGATCAGGGTCCTATGGCTACACCTTC. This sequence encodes CASSRSGSYGYTF. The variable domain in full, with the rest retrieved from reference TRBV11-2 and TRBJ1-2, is EAGVAQSPRYKIIEKRQSVAFWCNPISGHATLYWYQQILGQGPKLLIQFQNNGVVDDSQLPKDRFSAERLKGVDSTLKIQPAKLEDSAVYLCASSRSGSYGYTFGSGTRLTVV.

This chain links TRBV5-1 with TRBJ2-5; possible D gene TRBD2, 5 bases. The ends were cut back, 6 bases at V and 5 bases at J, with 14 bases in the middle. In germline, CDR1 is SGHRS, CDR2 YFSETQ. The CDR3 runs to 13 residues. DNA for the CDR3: TGCGCCAGCAAGGTCCCGGCGGGCGAGACCCAGTACTTC. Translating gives CASKVPAGETQYF.

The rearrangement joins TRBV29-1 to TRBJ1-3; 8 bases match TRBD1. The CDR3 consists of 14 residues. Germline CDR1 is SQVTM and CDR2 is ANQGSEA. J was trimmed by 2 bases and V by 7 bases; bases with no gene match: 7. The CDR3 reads CSAWDRSTGNTIYF. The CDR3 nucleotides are TGCAGCGCTTGGGACAGGTCTACTGGAAACACCATATATTTT.

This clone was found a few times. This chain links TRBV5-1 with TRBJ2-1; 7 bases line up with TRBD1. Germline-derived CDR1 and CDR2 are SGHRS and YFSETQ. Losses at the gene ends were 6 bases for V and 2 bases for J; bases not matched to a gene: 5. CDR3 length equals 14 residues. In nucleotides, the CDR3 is TGCGCCAGCAATCCGGGACAGACCTACAATGAGCAGTTCTTC. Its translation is CASNPGQTYNEQFF.

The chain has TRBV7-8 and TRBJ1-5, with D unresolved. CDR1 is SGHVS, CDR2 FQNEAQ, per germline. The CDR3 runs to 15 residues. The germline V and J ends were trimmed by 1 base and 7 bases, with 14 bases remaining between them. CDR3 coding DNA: TGTGCCAGCAGCTTAGATCGAAACCCCCGGCAGCCCCAGCATTTT. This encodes CASSLDRNPRQPQHF.

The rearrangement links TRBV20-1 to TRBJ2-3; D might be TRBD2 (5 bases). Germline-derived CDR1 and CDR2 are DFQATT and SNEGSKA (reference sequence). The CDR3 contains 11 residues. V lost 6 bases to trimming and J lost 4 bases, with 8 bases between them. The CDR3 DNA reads TGCAGTGCGGAGGTGTCAGATACGCAGTATTTT. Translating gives CSAEVSDTQYF.

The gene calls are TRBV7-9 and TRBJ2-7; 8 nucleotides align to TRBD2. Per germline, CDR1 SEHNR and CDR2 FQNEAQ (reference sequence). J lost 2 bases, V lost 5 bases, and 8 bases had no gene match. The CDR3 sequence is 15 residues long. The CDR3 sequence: CASSLKLAATYEQYF. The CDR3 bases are TGTGCCAGCAGCCTAAAACTAGCGGCCACCTACGAGCAGTACTTC. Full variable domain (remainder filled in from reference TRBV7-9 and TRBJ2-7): DTGVSQNPRHKITKRGQNVTFRCDPISEHNRLYWYRQTLGQGPEFLTYFQNEAQLEKSRLLSDRFSAERPKGSFSTLEIQRTEQGDSAMYLCASSLKLAATYEQYFGPGTRLTVT.

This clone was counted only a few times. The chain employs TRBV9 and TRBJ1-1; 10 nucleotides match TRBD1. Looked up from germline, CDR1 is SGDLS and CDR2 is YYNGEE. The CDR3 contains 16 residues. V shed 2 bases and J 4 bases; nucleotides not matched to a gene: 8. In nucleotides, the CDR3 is TGTGCCAGCAGCGTCGGGACAGGGGAATGGGGCACTGAAGCTTTCTTT. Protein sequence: CASSVGTGEWGTEAFF.

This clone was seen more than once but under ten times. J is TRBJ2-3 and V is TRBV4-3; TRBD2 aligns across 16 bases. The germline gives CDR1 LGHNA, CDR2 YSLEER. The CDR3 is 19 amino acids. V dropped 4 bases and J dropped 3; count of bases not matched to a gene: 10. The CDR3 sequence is CASSRAGTSGRAGTDTQYF. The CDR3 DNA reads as TGCGCCAGCAGCCGAGCCGGGACTAGCGGGAGGGCCGGGACAGATACGCAGTATTTT.

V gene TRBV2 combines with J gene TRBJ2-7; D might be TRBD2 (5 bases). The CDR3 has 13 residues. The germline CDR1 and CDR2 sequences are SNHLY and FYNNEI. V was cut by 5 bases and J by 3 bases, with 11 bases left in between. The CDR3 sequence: CASSTDGVYEQYF. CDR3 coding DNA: TGTGCCAGCAGTACCGACGGGGTCTACGAGCAGTACTTC. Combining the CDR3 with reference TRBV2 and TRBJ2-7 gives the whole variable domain EPEVTQTPSHQVTQMGQEVILRCVPISNHLYFYWYRQILGQKVEFLVSFYNNEISEKSEIFDDQFSVERPDGSNFTLKIRSTKLEDSAMYFCASSTDGVYEQYFGPGTRLTVT.

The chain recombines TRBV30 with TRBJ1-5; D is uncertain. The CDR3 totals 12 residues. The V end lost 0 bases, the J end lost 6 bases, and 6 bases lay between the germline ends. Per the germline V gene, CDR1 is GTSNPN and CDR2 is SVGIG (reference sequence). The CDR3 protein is CAWSVIGQPQHF. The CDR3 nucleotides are TGTGCCTGGAGTGTAATCGGTCAGCCCCAGCATTTT.

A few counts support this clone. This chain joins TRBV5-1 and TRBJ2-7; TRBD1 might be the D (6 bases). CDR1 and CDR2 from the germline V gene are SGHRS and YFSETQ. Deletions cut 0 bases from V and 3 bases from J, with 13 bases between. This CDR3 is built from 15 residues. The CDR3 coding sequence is TGCGCCAGCAGCTTGGGGGCAGGGGTGGGCTACGAGCAGTACTTC. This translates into CASSLGAGVGYEQYF.

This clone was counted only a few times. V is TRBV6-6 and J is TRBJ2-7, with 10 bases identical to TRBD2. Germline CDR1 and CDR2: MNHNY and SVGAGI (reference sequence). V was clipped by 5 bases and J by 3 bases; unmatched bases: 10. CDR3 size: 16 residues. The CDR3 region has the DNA TGTGCCAGCAGTGGCCGACTAGCGGGCCTGGGCTACGAGCAGTACTTC. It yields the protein CASSGRLAGLGYEQYF.

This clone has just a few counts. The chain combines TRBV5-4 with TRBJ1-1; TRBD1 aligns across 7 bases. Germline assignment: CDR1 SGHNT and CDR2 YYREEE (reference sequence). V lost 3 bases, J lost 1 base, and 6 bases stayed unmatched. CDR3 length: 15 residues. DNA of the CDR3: TGTGCCAGCAGCTGGCGGCACAGGGGGAACACTGAAGCTTTCTTT. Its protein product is CASSWRHRGNTEAFF.

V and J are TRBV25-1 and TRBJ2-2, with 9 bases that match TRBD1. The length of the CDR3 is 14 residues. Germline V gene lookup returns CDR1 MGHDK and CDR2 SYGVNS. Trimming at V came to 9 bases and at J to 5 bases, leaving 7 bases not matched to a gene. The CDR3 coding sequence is TGTGCCAGTACACAGGGGGCAAGAACCGGGGAGCTGTTTTTT. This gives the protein CASTQGARTGELFF.

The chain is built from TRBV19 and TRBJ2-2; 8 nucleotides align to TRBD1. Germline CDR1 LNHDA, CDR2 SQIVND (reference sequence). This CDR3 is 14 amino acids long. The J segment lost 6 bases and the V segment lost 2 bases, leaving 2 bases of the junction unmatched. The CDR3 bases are TGTGCCAGTAGTATACAGGACAGGGCCGGGGAGCTGTTTTTT. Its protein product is CASSIQDRAGELFF.

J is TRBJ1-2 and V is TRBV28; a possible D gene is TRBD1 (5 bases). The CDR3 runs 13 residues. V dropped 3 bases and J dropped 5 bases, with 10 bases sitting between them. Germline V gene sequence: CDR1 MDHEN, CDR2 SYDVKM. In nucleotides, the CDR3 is TGTGCCAGCAGTTTGGGTCGGGGGTATGGCTACACCTTC. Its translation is CASSLGRGYGYTF.

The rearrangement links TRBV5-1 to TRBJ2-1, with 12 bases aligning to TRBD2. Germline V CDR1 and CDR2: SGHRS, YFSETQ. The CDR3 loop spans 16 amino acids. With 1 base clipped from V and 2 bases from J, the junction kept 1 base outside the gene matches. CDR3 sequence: CASSLLAGGAYNEQFF. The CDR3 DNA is TGCGCCAGCAGCTTGCTAGCGGGAGGGGCCTACAATGAGCAGTTCTTC.

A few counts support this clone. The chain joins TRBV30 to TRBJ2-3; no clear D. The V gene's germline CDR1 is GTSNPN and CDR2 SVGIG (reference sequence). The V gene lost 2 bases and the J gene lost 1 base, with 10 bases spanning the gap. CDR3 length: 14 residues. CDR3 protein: CAWSNEAGTDTQYF. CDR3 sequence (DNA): TGTGCCTGGAGTAACGAGGCGGGCACAGATACGCAGTATTTT.

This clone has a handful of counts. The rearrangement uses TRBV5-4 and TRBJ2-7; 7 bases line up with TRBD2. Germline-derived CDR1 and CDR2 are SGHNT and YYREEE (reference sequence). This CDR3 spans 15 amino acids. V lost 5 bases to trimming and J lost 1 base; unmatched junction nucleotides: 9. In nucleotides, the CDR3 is TGTGCCAGCAGTTTCGGCGGGAGTAAGTCCTACGAGCAGTACTTC. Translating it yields CASSFGGSKSYEQYF. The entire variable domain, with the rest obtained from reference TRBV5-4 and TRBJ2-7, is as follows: ETGVTQSPTHLIKTRGQQVTLRCSSQSGHNTVSWYQQALGQGPQFIFQYYREEENGRGNFPPRFSGLQFPNYSSELNVNALELDDSALYLCASSFGGSKSYEQYFGPGTRLTVT.

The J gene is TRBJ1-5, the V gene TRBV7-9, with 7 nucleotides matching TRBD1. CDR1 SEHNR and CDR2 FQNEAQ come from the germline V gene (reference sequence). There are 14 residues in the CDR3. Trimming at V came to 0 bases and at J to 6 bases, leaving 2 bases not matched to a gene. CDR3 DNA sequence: TGTGCCAGCAGCTTAGCAGGGGGCGGTCAGCCCCAGCATTTT. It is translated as CASSLAGGGQPQHF.

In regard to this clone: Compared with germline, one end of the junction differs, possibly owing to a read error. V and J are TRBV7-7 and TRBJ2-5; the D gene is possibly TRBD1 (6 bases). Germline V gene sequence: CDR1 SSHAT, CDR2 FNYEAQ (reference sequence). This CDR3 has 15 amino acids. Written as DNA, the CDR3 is TGTGCTAGCAGCTCACTTACAGGGTACCAAGAGACCCAGTACTTC. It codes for CASSSLTGYQETQYF. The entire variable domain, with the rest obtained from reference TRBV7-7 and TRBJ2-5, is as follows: GAGVSQSPRYKVTKRGQDVTLRCDPISSHATLYWYQQALGQGPEFLTYFNYEAQPDKSGLPSDRFSAERPEGSISTLTIQRTEQRDSAMYRCASSSLTGYQETQYFGPGTRLLVL.

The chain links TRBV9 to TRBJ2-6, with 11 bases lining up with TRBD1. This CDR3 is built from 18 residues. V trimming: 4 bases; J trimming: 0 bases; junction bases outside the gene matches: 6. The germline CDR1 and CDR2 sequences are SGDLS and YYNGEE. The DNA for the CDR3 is TGTGCCAGCAGCCCGGACGGGACAGGGGGCTCTGGGGCCAACGTCCTGACTTTC. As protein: CASSPDGTGGSGANVLTF.

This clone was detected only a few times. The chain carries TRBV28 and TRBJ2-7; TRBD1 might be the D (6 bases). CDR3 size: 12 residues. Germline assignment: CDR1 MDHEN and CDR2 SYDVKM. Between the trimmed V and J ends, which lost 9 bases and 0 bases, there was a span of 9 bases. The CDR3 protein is CASTGISYEQYF. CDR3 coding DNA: TGTGCCAGTACAGGGATCTCCTACGAGCAGTACTTC.

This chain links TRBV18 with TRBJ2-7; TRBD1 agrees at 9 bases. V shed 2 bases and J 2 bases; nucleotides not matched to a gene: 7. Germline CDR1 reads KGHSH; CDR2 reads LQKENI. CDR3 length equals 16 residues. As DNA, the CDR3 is TGTGCCAGCTCACCATTCCGGGACAGGGATACCTACGAGCAGTACTTC. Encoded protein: CASSPFRDRDTYEQYF. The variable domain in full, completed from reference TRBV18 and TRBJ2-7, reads NAGVMQNPRHLVRRRGQEARLRCSPMKGHSHVYWYRQLPEEGLKFMVYLQKENIIDESGMPKERFSAEFPKEGPSILRIQQVVRGDSAAYFCASSPFRDRDTYEQYFGPGTRLTVT.

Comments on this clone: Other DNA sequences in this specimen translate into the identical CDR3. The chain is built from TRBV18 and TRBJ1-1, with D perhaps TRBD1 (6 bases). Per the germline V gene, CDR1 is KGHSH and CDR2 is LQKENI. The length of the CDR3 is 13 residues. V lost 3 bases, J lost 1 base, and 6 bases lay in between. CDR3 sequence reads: CASSPGQNTEAFF. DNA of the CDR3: TGTGCCAGCTCACCGGGACAGAACACTGAAGCTTTCTTT.

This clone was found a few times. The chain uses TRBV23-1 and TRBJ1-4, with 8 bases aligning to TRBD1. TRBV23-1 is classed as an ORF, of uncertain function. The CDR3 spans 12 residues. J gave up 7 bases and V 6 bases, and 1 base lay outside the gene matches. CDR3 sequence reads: CASRTGGEKLFF. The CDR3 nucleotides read TGCGCCAGCAGAACAGGGGGTGAAAAACTGTTTTTT.

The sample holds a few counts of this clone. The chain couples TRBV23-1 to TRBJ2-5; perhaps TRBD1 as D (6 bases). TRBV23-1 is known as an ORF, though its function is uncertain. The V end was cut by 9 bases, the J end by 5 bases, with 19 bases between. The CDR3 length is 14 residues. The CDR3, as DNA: TGCGCCAGTAGGGGGAACCGGGACCGGGAGACCCAGTACTTC. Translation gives CASRGNRDRETQYF.